Here is one T cell receptor beta chain with its context. TCRdb's table, derived via immunoSEQ multiplex PCR, lists solely in-frame clones and lacks some. The sample shows roughly 83,000 clones, approximately 90% of them seen only once. J was trimmed by 6 bases and V by 0 bases; bases with no gene match: 10. The CDR3 has 17 amino acids. The germline gives CDR1 SGDLS, CDR2 YYNGEE. This sample stems from a study of technical replicates of blood from four donors. The chain links TRBV9 to TRBJ2-3; 10 bases agree with TRBD2. The specimen sequenced was T cells isolated from PBMCs. This receptor was identified in a human donor in good health. The DNA for the CDR3 is TGTGCCAGCAGCGTAGGTTGGACTAGCGGTCTTTTCGATACGCAGTATTTT. Translated: CASSVGWTSGLFDTQYF.